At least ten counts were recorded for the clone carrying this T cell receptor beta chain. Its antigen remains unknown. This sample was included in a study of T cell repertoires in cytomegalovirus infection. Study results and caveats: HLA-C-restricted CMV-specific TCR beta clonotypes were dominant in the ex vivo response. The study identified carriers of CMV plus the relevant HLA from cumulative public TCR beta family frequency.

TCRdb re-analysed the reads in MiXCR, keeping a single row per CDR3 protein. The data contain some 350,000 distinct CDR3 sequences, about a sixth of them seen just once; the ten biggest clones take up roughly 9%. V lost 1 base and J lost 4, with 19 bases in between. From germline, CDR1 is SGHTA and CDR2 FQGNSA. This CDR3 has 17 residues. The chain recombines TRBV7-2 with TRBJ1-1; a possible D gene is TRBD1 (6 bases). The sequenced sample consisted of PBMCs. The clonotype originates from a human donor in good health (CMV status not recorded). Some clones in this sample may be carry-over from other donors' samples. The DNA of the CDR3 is TGTGCCAGCAGCTTAGGGCGAGGACAGCCTTGGAGCACTGAAGCTTTCTTT. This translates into CASSLGRGQPWSTEAFF.